This T cell receptor (beta chain) was retrieved from a study of glioma-infiltrating T cells after dendritic cell vaccination. At the level of the study: Monocyte-derived dendritic cells, cultured 6 to 7 days with IL-4 and GM-CSF, were pulsed with autologous tumor lysate. Patients received three intradermal dendritic cell vaccine injections at biweekly intervals.

Only in-frame clones appear in the TCRdb table, and some are missing; sequencing was by immunoSEQ multiplex PCR. The sample lists about 90,000 clones; roughly 84% were seen once. Looked up from germline, CDR1 is SGHRS and CDR2 is YFSETQ. The CDR3 extends over 15 amino acids. Deletions cut 0 bases from V and 1 base from J, with 5 bases between. Sequencing was performed on blood, taken before dendritic cell vaccination. The V and J genes are TRBV5-1 and TRBJ1-6; D is unresolved. The source of this sequence is a human donor with glioblastoma. The DNA of the CDR3 is TGCGCCAGCAGCTTGGCAACTTCCTATAATTCACCCCTCCACTTT. Its protein is CASSLATSYNSPLHF.